The entry that follows covers one T cell receptor (beta chain) sequence. The sample comes from a study of T cells in Graves' hyperthyroidism and ophthalmopathy. For the study at large: At the time of initial diagnosis and before any treatment, peripheral blood was collected.

V was pared by 5 bases and J by 2 bases, with 14 bases between. The CDR3 spans 15 residues. Germline loops: CDR1 MNHEY, CDR2 SVGEGT. Hyperthyroidism, newly diagnosed and lasting under 2 months, affected patients aged 18 to 65. Patients were excluded for uncontrolled infection, other autoimmune disease, pregnancy or lactation. RNA transcripts gave rise to amplified TCR beta CDR3 regions. The TCR CDR3 was amplified in a first-round RT-PCR using the HTBI primer set. TCRdb passed the multiplex PCR reads through MiXCR, listing each CDR3 protein once. The sample holds some 460,000 distinct CDR3 sequences; around a sixth are singletons and the top ten take over 12%.

This clonotype originated in a woman in her late teens or twenties with Graves' hyperthyroidism. The chain carries TRBV6-2 or TRBV6-3 and TRBJ2-3, with a tentative D call TRBD2 (6 bases). The sample consisted of blood. DNA of the CDR3: TGTGCCAGCAGTAGACGAGAGGACTACACAGATACGCAGTATTTT. Protein sequence: CASSRREDYTDTQYF.